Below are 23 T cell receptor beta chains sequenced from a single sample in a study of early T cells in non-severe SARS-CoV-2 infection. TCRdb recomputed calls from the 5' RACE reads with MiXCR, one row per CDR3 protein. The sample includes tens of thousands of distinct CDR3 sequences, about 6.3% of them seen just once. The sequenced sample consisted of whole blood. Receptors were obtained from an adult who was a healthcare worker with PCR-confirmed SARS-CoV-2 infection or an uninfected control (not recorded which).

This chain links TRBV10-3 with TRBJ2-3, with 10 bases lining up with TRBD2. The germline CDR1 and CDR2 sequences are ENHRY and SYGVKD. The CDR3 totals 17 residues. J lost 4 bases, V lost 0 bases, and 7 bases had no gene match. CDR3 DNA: TGTGCCATCAGTGAGTCGAGGATGGGACTAGCGTCAGATACGCAGTATTTT. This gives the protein CAISESRMGLASDTQYF.

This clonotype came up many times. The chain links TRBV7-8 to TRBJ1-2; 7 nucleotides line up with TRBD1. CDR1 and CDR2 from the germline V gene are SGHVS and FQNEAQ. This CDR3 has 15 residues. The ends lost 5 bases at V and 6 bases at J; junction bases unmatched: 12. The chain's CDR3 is CASSPRQGVRDGYTF. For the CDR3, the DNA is TGTGCCAGCAGCCCGAGACAGGGTGTAAGAGATGGCTACACCTTC.

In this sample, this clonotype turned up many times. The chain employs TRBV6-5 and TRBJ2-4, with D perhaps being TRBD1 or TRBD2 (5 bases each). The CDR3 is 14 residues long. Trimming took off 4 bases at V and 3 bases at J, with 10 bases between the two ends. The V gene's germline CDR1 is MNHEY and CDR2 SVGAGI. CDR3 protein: CASSSGTDKNIQYF. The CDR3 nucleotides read TGTGCCAGCAGTTCCGGGACCGACAAAAACATTCAGTACTTC.

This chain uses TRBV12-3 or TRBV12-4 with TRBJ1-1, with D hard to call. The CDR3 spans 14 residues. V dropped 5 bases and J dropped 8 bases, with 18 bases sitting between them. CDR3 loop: CASSQLTKRSEAFF. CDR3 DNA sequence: TGTGCCAGCAGTCAGCTAACAAAGCGATCGGAAGCTTTCTTT.

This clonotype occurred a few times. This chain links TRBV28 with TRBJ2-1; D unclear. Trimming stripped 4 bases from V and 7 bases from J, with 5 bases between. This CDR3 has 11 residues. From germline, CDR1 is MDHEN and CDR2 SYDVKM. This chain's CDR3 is CASSYRNEQFF. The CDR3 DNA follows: TGTGCCAGCAGTTACAGAAATGAGCAGTTCTTC.

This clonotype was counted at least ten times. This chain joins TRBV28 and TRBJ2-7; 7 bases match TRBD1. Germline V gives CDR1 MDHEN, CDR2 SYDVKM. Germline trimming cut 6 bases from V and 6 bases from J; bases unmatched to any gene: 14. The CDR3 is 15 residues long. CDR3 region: CASSLIPGQRTEQYF. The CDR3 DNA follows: TGTGCCAGCAGCTTAATACCGGGACAGCGAACCGAGCAGTACTTC. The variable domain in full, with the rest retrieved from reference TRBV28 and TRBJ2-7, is DVKVTQSSRYLVKRTGEKVFLECVQDMDHENMFWYRQDPGLGLRLIYFSYDVKMKEKGDIPEGYSVSREKKERFSLILESASTNQTSMYLCASSLIPGQRTEQYFGPGTRLTVT.

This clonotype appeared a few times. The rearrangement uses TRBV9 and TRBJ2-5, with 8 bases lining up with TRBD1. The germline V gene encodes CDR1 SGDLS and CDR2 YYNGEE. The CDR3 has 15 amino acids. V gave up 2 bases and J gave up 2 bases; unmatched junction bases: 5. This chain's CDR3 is CASSVQGAVQETQYF. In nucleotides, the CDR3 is TGTGCCAGCAGCGTGCAGGGGGCTGTACAAGAGACCCAGTACTTC. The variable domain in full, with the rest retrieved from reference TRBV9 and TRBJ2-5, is DSGVTQTPKHLITATGQRVTLRCSPRSGDLSVYWYQQSLDQGLQFLIQYYNGEERAKGNILERFSAQQFPDLHSELNLSSLELGDSALYFCASSVQGAVQETQYFGPGTRLLVL.

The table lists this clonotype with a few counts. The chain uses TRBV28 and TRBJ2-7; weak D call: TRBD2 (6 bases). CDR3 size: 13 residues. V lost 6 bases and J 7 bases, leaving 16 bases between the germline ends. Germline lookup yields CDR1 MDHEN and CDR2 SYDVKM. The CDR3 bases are TGTGCCAGCAGCCCCGGAAGGCGGGGAGAGCAGTACTTC. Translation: CASSPGRRGEQYF.

The CDR3 is CASRQWGTEAFF. The CDR3 DNA follows: TGTGCCAGCAGGCAGTGGGGCACTGAAGCTTTCTTT. V is TRBV3-1 and J is TRBJ1-1; no definite D call. This CDR3 has 12 residues. Germline-derived CDR1 and CDR2 are LGHDT and YNNKEL (reference sequence). The V gene lost 6 bases and the J gene lost 4 bases, with 9 bases spanning the gap.

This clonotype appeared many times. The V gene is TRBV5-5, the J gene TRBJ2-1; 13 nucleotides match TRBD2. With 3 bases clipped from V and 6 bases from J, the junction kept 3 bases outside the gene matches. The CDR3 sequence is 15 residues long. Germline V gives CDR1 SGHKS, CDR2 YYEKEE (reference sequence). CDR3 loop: CASSWGLAGTNEQFF. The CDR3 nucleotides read TGTGCCAGCAGCTGGGGACTAGCGGGGACCAATGAGCAGTTCTTC.

CDR3 DNA sequence: TGTGCCAGCAGTGAATACGCGGGTGGGAGCATCTACGAGCAGTACTTC. Protein sequence: CASSEYAGGSIYEQYF. This chain uses TRBV25-1 with TRBJ2-7, with D possibly TRBD2 on 5 matching bases. Trimming removed 0 bases from V and 3 bases from J, with 15 bases in between. Germline assignment: CDR1 MGHDK and CDR2 SYGVNS. This CDR3 region has 16 residues.

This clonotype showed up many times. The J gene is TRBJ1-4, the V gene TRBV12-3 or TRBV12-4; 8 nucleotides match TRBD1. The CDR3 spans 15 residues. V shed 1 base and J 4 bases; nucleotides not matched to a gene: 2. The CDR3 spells CASSLGGQVNEKLFF. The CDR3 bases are TGTGCCAGCAGTTTAGGGGGACAGGTTAATGAAAAACTGTTTTTT.

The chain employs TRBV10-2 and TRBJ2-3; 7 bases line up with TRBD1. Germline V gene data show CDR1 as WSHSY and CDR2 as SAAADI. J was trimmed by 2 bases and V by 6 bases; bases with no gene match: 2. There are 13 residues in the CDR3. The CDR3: CASRQGFTDTQYF. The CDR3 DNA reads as TGCGCCAGCAGACAGGGGTTCACAGATACGCAGTATTTT.

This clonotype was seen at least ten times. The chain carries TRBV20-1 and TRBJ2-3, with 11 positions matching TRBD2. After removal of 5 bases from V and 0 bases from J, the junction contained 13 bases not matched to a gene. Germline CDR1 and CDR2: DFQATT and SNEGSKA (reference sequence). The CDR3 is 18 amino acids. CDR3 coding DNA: TGCAGTGCTGCGACTAGCGGGAAAATCGTAAGCAGCACAGATACGCAGTATTTT. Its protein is CSAATSGKIVSSTDTQYF.

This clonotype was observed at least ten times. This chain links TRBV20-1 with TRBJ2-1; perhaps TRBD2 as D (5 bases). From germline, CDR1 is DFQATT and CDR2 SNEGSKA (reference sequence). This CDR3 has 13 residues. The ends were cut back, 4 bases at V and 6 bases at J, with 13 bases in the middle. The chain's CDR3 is CSATLSERNEQFF. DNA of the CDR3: TGCAGTGCTACACTTAGCGAACGCAATGAGCAGTTCTTC.

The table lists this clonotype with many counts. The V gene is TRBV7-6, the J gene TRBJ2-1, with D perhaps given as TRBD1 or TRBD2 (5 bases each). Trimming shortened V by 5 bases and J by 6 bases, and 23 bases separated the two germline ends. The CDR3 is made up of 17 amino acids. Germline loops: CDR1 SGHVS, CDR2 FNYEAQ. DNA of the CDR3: TGTGCCAGCAGCCCCCGACGGGGCAGCCTGGTACGCAATGAGCAGTTCTTC. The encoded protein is CASSPRRGSLVRNEQFF.

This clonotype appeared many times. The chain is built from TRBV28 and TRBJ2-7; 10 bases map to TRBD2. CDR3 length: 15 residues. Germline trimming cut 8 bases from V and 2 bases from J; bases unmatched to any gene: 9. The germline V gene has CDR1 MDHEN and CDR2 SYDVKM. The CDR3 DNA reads TGTGCCAGCTCCGGGACTAGCGAGGGTACCTACGAGCAGTACTTC. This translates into CASSGTSEGTYEQYF.

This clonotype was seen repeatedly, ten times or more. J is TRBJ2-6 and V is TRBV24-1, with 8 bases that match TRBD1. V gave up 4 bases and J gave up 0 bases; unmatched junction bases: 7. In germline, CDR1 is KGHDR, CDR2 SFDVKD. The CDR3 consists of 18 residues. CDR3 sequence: CATSDARQGHSGANVLTF. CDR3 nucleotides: TGTGCCACCAGTGACGCAAGACAGGGGCACTCTGGGGCCAACGTCCTGACTTTC.

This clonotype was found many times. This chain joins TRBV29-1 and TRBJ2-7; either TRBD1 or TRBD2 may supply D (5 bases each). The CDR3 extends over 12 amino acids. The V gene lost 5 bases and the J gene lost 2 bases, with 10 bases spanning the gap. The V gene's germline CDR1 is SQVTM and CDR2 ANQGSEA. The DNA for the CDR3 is TGCAGCGTTTCAGGGACCACCTACGAGCAGTACTTC. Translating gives CSVSGTTYEQYF.

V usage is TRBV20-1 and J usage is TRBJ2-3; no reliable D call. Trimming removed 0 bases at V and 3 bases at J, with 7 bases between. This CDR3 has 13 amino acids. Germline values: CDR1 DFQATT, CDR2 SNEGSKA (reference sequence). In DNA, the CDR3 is TGCAGTGCTAGAGATGACTCAACAGATACGCAGTATTTT. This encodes CSARDDSTDTQYF.

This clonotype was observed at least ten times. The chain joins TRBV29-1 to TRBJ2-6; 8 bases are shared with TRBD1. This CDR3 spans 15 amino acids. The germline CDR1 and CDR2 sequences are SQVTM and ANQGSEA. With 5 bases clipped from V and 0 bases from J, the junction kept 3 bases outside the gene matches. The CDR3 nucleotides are TGCAGCGTTAGACAGGGGAGCTCTGGGGCCAACGTCCTGACTTTC. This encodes CSVRQGSSGANVLTF.

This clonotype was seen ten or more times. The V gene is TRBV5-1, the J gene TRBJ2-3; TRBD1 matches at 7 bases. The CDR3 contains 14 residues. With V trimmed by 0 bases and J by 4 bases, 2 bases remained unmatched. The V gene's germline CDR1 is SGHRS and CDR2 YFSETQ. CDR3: CASSLGQGPDTQYF. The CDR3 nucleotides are TGCGCCAGCAGCTTGGGACAGGGCCCAGATACGCAGTATTTT.

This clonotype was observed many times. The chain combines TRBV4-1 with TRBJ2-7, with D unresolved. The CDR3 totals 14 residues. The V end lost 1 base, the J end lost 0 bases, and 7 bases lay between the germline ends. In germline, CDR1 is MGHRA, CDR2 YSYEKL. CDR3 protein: CASSQASSSYEQYF. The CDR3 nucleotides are TGCGCCAGCAGCCAAGCCTCTAGCTCCTACGAGCAGTACTTC.